The text below deals with one T cell receptor (beta chain). This clonotype was found many times. Which antigen it targets is not known. No base quality values were provided; no much bigger clone lies one nucleotide off. The data stem from a study of T cells in Graves' hyperthyroidism and ophthalmopathy (dated by TCRdb to about 2019). Broadly, across the study: Peripheral blood samples were taken at initial diagnosis, before any treatment was given. An independent validation cohort of fewer than 20 hyperthyroidism patients and approximately 17 patients who later progressed to ophthalmopathy tested prospective prediction of ophthalmopathy. For training and testing, the 95 to 100 patients in the discovery cohort were randomly divided in a 7:3 ratio. In roughly six Graves' hyperthyroidism patients, the study also compared T-cell repertoires from thyroid tissue with T-cell repertoires from blood. A discovery cohort of about 95 patients, approximately 45 with Graves' ophthalmopathy and about 58 with stable Graves' hyperthyroidism, was used to find distinguishing TCR V-J signatures. After blood sampling, hyperthyroidism patients were treated with methimazole at a starting dose of 30 mg daily, and ophthalmopathy patients were treated with high-dose intravenous methylprednisolone. According to the paper, TCR Vbeta CDR3 sequencing was carried out on some 130 peripheral blood samples, which came from around 43 ophthalmopathy, about 75 hyperthyroidism and approximately 17 progressor patients.

In the ophthalmopathy patients, disease was moderately to severely active, with a Clinical Activity Score of 3 or more, a NOSPECS grade of 4 or more, and a duration of less than 3 months. Any patient with an uncontrolled infection, another autoimmune disease, pregnancy or lactation was excluded. Diagnoses relied on clinical symptoms, serum thyroxine and TRAb, thyroid ultrasound and orbital computed tomography. PBMCs were isolated from more than 8 ml of fresh peripheral blood by Ficoll-Paque density gradient centrifugation. Total RNA was extracted with Trizol reagent, and quality was checked on an Agilent 2100 Bioanalyzer. V is clipped by 5 bases and J by 6 bases, and the sequence between their germline boundaries is 16 bases long. Based on the germline V gene (reference sequence), the CDR1 and CDR2 sequences are SEHNR and FQNEAQ. The CDR3, from cysteine to phenylalanine, totals 14 residues. Only the CDR3 portion is preserved as DNA: 42 bases, with reading frame beginning at the first base.

The TCR beta CDR3 regions were amplified from RNA transcripts. A first-round RT-PCR of the TCR CDR3 used the HTBI primer set with the Qiagen OneStep RT-PCR kit. Libraries were constructed in a second round of multiplex PCR, after which size selection and purification were carried out. Libraries were sequenced paired-end with 100 bp reads on an Illumina HiSeq2000. Turning to the authors' computational methods: SOAPnuke was used to process the raw data, throwing out any read that contained adapters or uncalled bases, had a mean Phred below 15, or lacked an exact constant-primer or identifier match. High-quality paired reads were merged with COPE v1.2.5, and unique nucleotide sequences were defined as clonotypes. MiTCR v1.1 was used to align the clonotypes against IMGT TRBV, TRBD and TRBJ reference segments. Only V-J combinations with frequency above 0.0001, covering 98% to 99.2% of repertoires, were analysed. A TCS score was defined as the ratio of F50 (clonal expansion) to E x V (chaos), with BLOSUM62-based TCRdist applied between CDR3 peptides within each V-J. Welch's t-statistics and random forest reduced 514 V-J features to about 13, which were used in a naive Bayes classifier (R e1071). Using fastp trimming at Q25 and MiXCR clonotype assembly, TCRdb reanalyzed the public sequencing data and kept in-frame beta chains. CDR3 protein duplicates are merged, each entry listing the most common genes and DNA. TCRdb assigned the V and J calls; the authors' analysis was not used. The sample table records some 300,000 distinct CDR3 sequences; around a fifth of these occur just once. The top ten constitute under 45% of the sample.

Study-level results and caveats: No statistical method was used to set the sample size in advance, and investigators knew the group allocation. Ophthalmopathy was separated from stable hyperthyroidism by a 13 V-J signature model, with 85% to 90% sensitivity and approximately 81% specificity obtained in cross-validation and 80%/75% obtained in testing. During validation, the model predicted progression to ophthalmopathy a median of approximately six months ahead of onset, with roughly 65% sensitivity and roughly 72% specificity. Most expanded thyroid clonotypes (frequency above 0.001) were also found in blood, which suggests that blood repertoires may mirror thyroid immune responses.

The sequence links TRBV7-9 to TRBJ1-1; the D gene lacks a confident call. The sample taken for sequencing was blood. The sequence was obtained from a man over 45 with Graves' ophthalmopathy. The CDR3 here reads CASSEGRDFAEAFF. The DNA reads as follows: TGTGCCAGCAGCGAGGGAAGAGATTTTGCTGAAGCTTTCTTT. Joined to the reference TRBV7-9 and TRBJ1-1 proteins, this CDR3 gives the full variable domain: DTGVSQNPRHKITKRGQNVTFRCDPISEHNRLYWYRQTLGQGPEFLTYFQNEAQLEKSRLLSDRFSAERPKGSFSTLEIQRTEQGDSAMYLCASSEGRDFAEAFFGQGTRLTVV.